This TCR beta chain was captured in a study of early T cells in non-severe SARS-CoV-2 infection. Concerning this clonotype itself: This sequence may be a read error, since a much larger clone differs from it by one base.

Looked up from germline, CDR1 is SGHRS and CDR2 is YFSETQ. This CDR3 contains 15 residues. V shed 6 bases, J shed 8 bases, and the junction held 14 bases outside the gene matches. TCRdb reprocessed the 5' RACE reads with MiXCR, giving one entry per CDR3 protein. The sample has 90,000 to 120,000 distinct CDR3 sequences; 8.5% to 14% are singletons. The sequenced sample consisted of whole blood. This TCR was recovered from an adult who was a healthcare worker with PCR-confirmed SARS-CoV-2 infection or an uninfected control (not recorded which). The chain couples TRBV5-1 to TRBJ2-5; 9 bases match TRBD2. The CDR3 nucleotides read TGCGCCAGCATTCGGTTTAGCGGGAGCCAGGACACCCAGTACTTC. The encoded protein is CASIRFSGSQDTQYF.